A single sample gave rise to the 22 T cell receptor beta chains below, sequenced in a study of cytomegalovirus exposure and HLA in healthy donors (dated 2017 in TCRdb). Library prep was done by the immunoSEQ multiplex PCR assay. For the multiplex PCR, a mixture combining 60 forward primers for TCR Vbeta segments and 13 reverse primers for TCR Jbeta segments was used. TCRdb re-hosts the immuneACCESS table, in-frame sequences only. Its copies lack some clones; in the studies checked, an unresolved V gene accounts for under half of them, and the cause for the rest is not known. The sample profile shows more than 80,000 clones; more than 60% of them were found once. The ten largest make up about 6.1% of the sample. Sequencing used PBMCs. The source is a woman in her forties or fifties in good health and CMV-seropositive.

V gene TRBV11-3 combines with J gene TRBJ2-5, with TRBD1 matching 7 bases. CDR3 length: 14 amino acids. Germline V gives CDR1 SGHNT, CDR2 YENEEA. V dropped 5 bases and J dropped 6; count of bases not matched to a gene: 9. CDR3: CASSQGGLQQTQYF. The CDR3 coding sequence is TGTGCCAGCAGCCAAGGGGGCCTACAGCAGACCCAGTACTTC.

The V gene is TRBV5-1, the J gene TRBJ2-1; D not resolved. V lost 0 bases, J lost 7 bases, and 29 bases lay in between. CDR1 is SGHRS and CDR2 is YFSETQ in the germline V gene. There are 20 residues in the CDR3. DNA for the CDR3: TGCGCCAGCAGCTTGGCCAAACTACGCCTTACACCGACCTCGTGGAATGAGCAGTTCTTC. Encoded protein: CASSLAKLRLTPTSWNEQFF.

CDR3 region: CASSSRANTDTQYF. As DNA, the CDR3 is TGTGCCAGCAGCTCGCGGGCTAACACAGATACGCAGTATTTT. This rearrangement joins TRBV7-2 to TRBJ2-3, with a possible D match to TRBD2 (5 bases). Between the trimmed V and J ends, which lost 4 bases and 2 bases, there was a span of 10 bases. CDR1 is SGHTA, CDR2 FQGNSA, per germline. The CDR3 runs to 14 residues.

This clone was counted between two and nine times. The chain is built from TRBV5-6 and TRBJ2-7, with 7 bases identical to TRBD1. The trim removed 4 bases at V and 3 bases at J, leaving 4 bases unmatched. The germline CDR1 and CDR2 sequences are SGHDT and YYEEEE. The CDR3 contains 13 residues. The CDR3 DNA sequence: TGTGCCAGCAGCAGGGGGCCGCGCTACGAGCAGTACTTC. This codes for CASSRGPRYEQYF.

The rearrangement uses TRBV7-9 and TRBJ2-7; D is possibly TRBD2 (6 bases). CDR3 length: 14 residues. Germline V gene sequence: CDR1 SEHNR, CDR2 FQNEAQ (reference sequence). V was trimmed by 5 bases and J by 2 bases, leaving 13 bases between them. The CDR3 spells CASSLGLVTYEQYF. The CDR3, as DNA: TGTGCCAGCAGCCTGGGACTCGTGACCTACGAGCAGTACTTC.

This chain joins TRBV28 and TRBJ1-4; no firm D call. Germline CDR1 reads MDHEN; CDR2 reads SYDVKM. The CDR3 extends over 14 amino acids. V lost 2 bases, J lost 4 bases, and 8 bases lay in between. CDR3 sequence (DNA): TGTGCCAGCAGTTTACGACTGAGTAATGAAAAACTGTTTTTT. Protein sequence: CASSLRLSNEKLFF.

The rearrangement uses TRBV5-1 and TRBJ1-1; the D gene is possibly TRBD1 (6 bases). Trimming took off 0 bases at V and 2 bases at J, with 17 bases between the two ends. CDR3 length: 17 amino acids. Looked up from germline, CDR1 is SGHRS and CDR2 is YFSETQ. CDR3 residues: CASSLGPYRTVNTEAFF. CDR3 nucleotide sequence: TGCGCCAGCAGCTTGGGTCCATACAGGACAGTCAACACTGAAGCTTTCTTT. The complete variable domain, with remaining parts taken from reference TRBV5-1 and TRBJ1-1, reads KAGVTQTPRYLIKTRGQQVTLSCSPISGHRSVSWYQQTPGQGLQFLFEYFSETQRNKGNFPGRFSGRQFSNSRSEMNVSTLELGDSALYLCASSLGPYRTVNTEAFFGQGTRLTVV.

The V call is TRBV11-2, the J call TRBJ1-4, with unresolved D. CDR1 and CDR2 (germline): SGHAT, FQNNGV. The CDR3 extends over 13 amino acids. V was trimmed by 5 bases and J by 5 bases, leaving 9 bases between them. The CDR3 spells CASSPWRNEKLFF. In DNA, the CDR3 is TGTGCCAGCAGCCCCTGGCGGAATGAAAAACTGTTTTTT.

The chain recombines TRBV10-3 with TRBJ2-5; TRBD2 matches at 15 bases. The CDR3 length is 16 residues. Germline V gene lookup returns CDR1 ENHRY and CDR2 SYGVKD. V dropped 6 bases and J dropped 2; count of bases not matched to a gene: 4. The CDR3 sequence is CAISGTSGGSQETQYF. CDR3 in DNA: TGTGCCATCAGCGGGACTAGCGGGGGGTCTCAAGAGACCCAGTACTTC.

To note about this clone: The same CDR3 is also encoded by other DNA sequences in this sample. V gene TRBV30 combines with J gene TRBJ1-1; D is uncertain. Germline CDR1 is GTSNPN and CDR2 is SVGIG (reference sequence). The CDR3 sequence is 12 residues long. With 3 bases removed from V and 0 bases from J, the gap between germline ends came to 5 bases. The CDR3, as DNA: TGTGCCTGGAGGAGGCTGAACACTGAAGCTTTCTTT. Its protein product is CAWRRLNTEAFF. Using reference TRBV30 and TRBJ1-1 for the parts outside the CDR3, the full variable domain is SQTIHQWPATLVQPVGSPLSLECTVEGTSNPNLYWYRQAAGRGLQLLFYSVGIGQISSEVPQNLSASRPQDRQFILSSKKLLLSDSGFYLCAWRRLNTEAFFGQGTRLTVV.

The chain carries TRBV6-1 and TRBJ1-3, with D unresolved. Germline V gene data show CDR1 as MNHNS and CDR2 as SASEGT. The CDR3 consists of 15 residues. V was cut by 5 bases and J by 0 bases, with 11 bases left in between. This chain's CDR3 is CASSFHTISGNTIYF. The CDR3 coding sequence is TGTGCCAGCAGTTTCCACACGATCTCTGGAAACACCATATATTTT.

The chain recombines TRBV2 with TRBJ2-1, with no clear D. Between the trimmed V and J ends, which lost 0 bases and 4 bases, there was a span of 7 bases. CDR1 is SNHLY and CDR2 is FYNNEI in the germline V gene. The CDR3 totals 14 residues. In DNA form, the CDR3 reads TGTGCCAGCAGTGAAGCGCTACGGTACAATGAGCAGTTCTTC. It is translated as CASSEALRYNEQFF.

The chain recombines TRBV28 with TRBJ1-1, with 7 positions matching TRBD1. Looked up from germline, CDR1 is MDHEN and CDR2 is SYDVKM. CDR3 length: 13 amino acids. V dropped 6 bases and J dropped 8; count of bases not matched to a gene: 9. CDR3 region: CASSRGGSREAFF. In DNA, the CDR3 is TGTGCCAGCAGCCGAGGGGGCAGTCGAGAAGCTTTCTTT.

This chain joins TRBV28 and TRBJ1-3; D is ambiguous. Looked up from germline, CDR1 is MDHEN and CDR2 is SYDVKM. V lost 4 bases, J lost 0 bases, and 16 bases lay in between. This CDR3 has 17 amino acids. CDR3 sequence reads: CASSSISATNSGNTIYF. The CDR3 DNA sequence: TGTGCCAGCAGTTCCATTTCGGCGACAAACTCTGGAAACACCATATATTTT.

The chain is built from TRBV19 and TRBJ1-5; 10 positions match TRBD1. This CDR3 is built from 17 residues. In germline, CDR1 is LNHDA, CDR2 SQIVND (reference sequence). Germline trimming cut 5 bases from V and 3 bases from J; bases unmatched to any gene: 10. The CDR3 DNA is TGTGCCAGTAGTTGGGGGGACAGGGGAGGGGACAATCAGCCCCAGCATTTT. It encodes CASSWGDRGGDNQPQHF. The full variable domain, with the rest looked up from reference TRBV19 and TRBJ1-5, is DGGITQSPKYLFRKEGQNVTLSCEQNLNHDAMYWYRQDPGQGLRLIYYSQIVNDFQKGDIAEGYSVSREKKESFPLTVTSAQKNPTAFYLCASSWGDRGGDNQPQHFGDGTRLSIL.

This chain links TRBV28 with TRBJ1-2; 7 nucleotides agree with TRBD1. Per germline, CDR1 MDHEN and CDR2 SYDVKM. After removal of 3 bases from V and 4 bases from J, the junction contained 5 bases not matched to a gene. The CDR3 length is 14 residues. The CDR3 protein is CASSFPDRFYGYTF. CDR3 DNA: TGTGCCAGCAGTTTCCCGGACAGGTTCTATGGCTACACCTTC.

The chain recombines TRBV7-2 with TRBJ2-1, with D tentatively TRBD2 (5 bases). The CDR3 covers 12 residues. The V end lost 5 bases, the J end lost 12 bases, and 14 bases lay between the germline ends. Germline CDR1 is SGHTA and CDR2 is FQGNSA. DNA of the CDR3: TGTGCCAGCAGCCAGGACTCGGCTCGGCAGTTCTTC. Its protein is CASSQDSARQFF. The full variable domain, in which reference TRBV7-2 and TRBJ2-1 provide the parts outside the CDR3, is GAGVSQSPSNKVTEKGKDVELRCDPISGHTALYWYRQSLGQGLEFLIYFQGNSAPDKSGLPSDRFSAERTGGSVSTLTIQRTQQEDSAVYLCASSQDSARQFFGPGTRLTVL.

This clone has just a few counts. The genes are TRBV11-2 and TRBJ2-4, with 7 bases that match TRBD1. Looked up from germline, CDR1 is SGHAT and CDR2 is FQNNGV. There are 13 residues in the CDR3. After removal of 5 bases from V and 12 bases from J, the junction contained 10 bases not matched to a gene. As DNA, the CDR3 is TGTGCCAGCAGCCACGGGTACTCAGGGGGTCAGTACTTC. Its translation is CASSHGYSGGQYF.

CDR3 in amino acids: CASSYPGQGSKFEAFF. The CDR3 nucleotides read TGTGCCAGCAGTTACCCCGGACAGGGGTCTAAATTCGAAGCTTTCTTT. This rearrangement joins TRBV6-6 to TRBJ1-1; the match to TRBD1 covers 9 bases. This CDR3 comprises 16 residues. Germline V gene sequence: CDR1 MNHNY, CDR2 SVGAGI (reference sequence). The junction had 12 bases not matched to a gene; V was cut back by 2 bases and J by 8 bases.

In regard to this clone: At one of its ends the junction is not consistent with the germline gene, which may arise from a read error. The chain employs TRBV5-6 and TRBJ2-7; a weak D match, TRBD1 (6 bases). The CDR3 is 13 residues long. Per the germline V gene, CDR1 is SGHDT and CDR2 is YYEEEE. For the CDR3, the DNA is TGTGCCAGCAGCCCAGGGACAACCTACGAGCGGTACTTC. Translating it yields CASSPGTTYERYF. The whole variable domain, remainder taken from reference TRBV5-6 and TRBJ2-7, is DAGVTQSPTHLIKTRGQQVTLRCSPKSGHDTVSWYQQALGQGPQFIFQYYEEEERQRGNFPDRFSGHQFPNYSSELNVNALLLGDSALYLCASSPGTTYERYFGPGTRLTVT.

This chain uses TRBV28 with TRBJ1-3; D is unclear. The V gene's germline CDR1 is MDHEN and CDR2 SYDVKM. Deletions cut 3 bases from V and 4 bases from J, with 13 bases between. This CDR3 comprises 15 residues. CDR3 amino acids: CASSFRAAGGNTIYF. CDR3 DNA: TGTGCCAGCAGTTTCCGGGCCGCGGGGGGAAACACCATATATTTT.

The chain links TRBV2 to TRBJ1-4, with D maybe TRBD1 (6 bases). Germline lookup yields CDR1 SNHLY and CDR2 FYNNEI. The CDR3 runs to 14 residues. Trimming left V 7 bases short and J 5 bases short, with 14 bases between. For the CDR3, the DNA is TGTGCCAGCAATTGGGGAGGGGGGAATGAAAAACTGTTTTTT. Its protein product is CASNWGGGNEKLFF.